This entry lists 17 T cell receptor beta chains sequenced from one sample in a study of Ad26.COV2.S vaccination and SARS-CoV-2 variants. Indicated treatment: roughly 18 received Ad26.COV2.S at low or high dose, single or two shots; roughly five received placebo; per-sample allocation not given. Specimens were obtained on day 63 following the first vaccine or placebo injection. The assay was immunoSEQ multiplex PCR, and TCRdb's table has in-frame clones only and misses some. The repertoire holds fewer than 500,000 clones, with about nine tenths as singletons. The starting material was peripheral blood, obtained in a trial of Ad26.COV2.S vaccine versus placebo. The receptors stem from a person between 18 and 59 years old who received the Ad26.COV2.S COVID-19 vaccine or a placebo.

With regard to this clone: In the same sample, other DNA sequences code for this CDR3. In DNA form, the CDR3 reads TGTGCCAGCAGTTTGGGACAGCACTATGGCTACACCTTC. It codes for CASSLGQHYGYTF. V is TRBV28 and J is TRBJ1-2; TRBD1 aligns across 7 bases. Germline-derived CDR1 and CDR2 are MDHEN and SYDVKM. The CDR3 consists of 13 residues. The ends lost 3 bases at V and 3 bases at J; junction bases unmatched: 1.

The rearrangement uses TRBV11-1 and TRBJ2-1, with D perhaps TRBD2 (6 bases). CDR1 and CDR2 (germline): SGHAT, FQDESV (reference sequence). The CDR3 loop spans 12 amino acids. V lost 1 base to trimming and J lost 10 bases, with 8 bases between them. The DNA for the CDR3 is TGTGCCAGCAGCTTAGTAGCGGTCGAGCAGTTCTTC. Translating gives CASSLVAVEQFF.

About this clone itself: In the same sample, other DNA sequences code for this CDR3. The rearrangement joins TRBV19 to TRBJ1-5, with a tentative D call TRBD1 (5 bases). Trimming removed 2 bases at V and 0 bases at J, with 14 bases between. This CDR3 spans 17 amino acids. The germline V gene has CDR1 LNHDA and CDR2 SQIVND (reference sequence). The CDR3 loop is CASSIMQGLYSNQPQHF. DNA for the CDR3: TGTGCCAGTAGTATAATGCAGGGACTATATAGCAATCAGCCCCAGCATTTT. The full variable domain, in which reference TRBV19 and TRBJ1-5 provide the parts outside the CDR3, is DGGITQSPKYLFRKEGQNVTLSCEQNLNHDAMYWYRQDPGQGLRLIYYSQIVNDFQKGDIAEGYSVSREKKESFPLTVTSAQKNPTAFYLCASSIMQGLYSNQPQHFGDGTRLSIL.

This sequence joins TRBV9 and TRBJ1-1, with D possibly being TRBD1 (5 bases). This CDR3 contains 16 residues. With 0 bases removed from V and 1 base from J, the gap between germline ends came to 13 bases. The germline CDR1 and CDR2 sequences are SGDLS and YYNGEE. CDR3 sequence (DNA): TGTGCCAGCAGCGTAGGTTACGGCAGGGCGAACACTGAAGCTTTCTTT. Its translation is CASSVGYGRANTEAFF.

Regarding this clone: A much larger clone sits a single nucleotide away, making a read error possible. Other DNA sequences within the sample encode an identical CDR3. V is TRBV3-1 (or the pseudogene TRBV3-2) and J is TRBJ1-4; D remains unclear. The CDR3 loop spans 12 amino acids. With 1 base removed from V and 7 bases from J, the gap between germline ends came to 4 bases. Germline assignment: CDR1 LGHDT and CDR2 YNNKEL (reference sequence). CDR3 loop: CASSQGGEKLFF. The DNA for the CDR3 is TGTGCCAGCAGCCAAGGAGGTGAAAAACTGTTTTTT.

A single count supports this clone. The chain uses TRBV27 and TRBJ1-2, with D tentatively TRBD1 (5 bases). The V gene's germline CDR1 is MNHEY and CDR2 SMNVEV (reference sequence). V was cut by 2 bases and J by 5 bases, with 18 bases left in between. The CDR3 has 16 amino acids. The CDR3 nucleotides are TGTGCCAGCAGTTTAGCCCGGGACCGGCCCAATTATGGCTACACCTTC. It specifies CASSLARDRPNYGYTF.

The rearrangement uses TRBV10-3 and TRBJ1-1, with D perhaps matching TRBD1 (6 bases). The CDR3 extends over 15 amino acids. Germline V gene data show CDR1 as ENHRY and CDR2 as SYGVKD. Trimming took off 2 bases at V and 1 base at J, with 11 bases between the two ends. The CDR3 sequence is CAISEVPTGNTEAFF. The CDR3 bases are TGTGCCATCAGTGAGGTACCGACAGGGAACACTGAAGCTTTCTTT.

The chain uses TRBV20-1 and TRBJ2-3; 7 bases align to TRBD2. This CDR3 spans 18 amino acids. V was clipped by 3 bases and J by 1 base; unmatched bases: 16. Per the germline V gene, CDR1 is DFQATT and CDR2 is SNEGSKA (reference sequence). Here the CDR3 reads CSASGPLGGRMGTDTQYF. The CDR3 bases are TGCAGTGCTAGTGGTCCTTTGGGAGGGAGGATGGGCACAGATACGCAGTATTTT.

This clone was counted between two and nine times. The V call is TRBV5-5, the J call TRBJ2-1; D perhaps matches TRBD2 (5 bases). This CDR3 has 12 amino acids. The germline V and J ends were trimmed by 4 bases and 8 bases, with 10 bases remaining between them. CDR1 SGHKS and CDR2 YYEKEE come from the germline V gene (reference sequence). Written as DNA, the CDR3 is TGTGCCAGCAGCGCCGGACTTGATGAGCAGTTCTTC. Translated: CASSAGLDEQFF.

This clone is a singleton in its sample. J is TRBJ2-5 and V is TRBV5-4; D call uncertain. Trimming removed 4 bases at V and 1 base at J, with 14 bases between. Germline V gives CDR1 SGHNT, CDR2 YYREEE (reference sequence). The CDR3 spans 15 residues. DNA of the CDR3: TGTGCCAGCAGCAACCCCCCCCCGGGCCAAGAGACCCAGTACTTC. Its protein product is CASSNPPPGQETQYF.

The chain employs TRBV6-2 or TRBV6-3 and TRBJ2-1; D remains ambiguous. Trimming removed 6 bases at V and 10 bases at J, with 10 bases between. The germline gives CDR1 MNHEY, CDR2 SVGEGT. The CDR3 is 11 amino acids. CDR3: CASSQSSEQFF. CDR3 nucleotide sequence: TGTGCCAGCAGCCAGAGCAGCGAGCAGTTCTTC.

The chain uses TRBV2 and TRBJ1-2; 8 bases align to TRBD1. The CDR3 is made up of 14 amino acids. Trimming took 6 bases from V and 7 from J; bases not matched to a gene: 10. Germline lookup yields CDR1 SNHLY and CDR2 FYNNEI. This CDR3 is CASRMDQGALGYTF. The CDR3 coding sequence is TGTGCCAGCAGGATGGATCAGGGGGCTCTTGGCTACACCTTC.

This chain joins TRBV27 and TRBJ2-2; D possibly corresponds to TRBD1 (7 bases). The germline gives CDR1 MNHEY, CDR2 SMNVEV (reference sequence). V lost 7 bases to trimming and J lost 4 bases, with 16 bases between them. The CDR3 is 15 amino acids. CDR3 DNA: TGTGCCAGCACTCGTGGCGGGACAGCCACCGGGGAGCTGTTTTTT. Translation gives CASTRGGTATGELFF.

The chain links TRBV7-8 to TRBJ1-1; no definite D call. Trimming removed 3 bases at V and 0 bases at J, with 5 bases between. The CDR3 loop spans 13 amino acids. Germline V CDR1 and CDR2: SGHVS, FQNEAQ. CDR3 in DNA: TGTGCCAGCAGCTTCCTGGTGAACACTGAAGCTTTCTTT. Protein product: CASSFLVNTEAFF.

The chain joins TRBV6-1 to TRBJ2-3; 7 nucleotides align to TRBD2. The CDR3 has 17 amino acids. Germline values: CDR1 MNHNS, CDR2 SASEGT. V was pared by 1 base and J by 2 bases, with 9 bases of the junction left unmatched. CDR3 loop: CASSEVAAGVSTDTQYF. CDR3 bases: TGTGCCAGCAGTGAAGTGGCGGCGGGAGTTTCCACAGATACGCAGTATTTT.

The chain carries TRBV28 and TRBJ2-7, with D unclear. This CDR3 has 13 amino acids. V gave up 6 bases and J gave up 0 bases, with 9 bases separating them. Germline values: CDR1 MDHEN, CDR2 SYDVKM. CDR3 bases: TGTGCCAGCAGCGGACCGGTCTCCTACGAGCAGTACTTC. Its translation is CASSGPVSYEQYF. The complete variable domain, with remaining parts taken from reference TRBV28 and TRBJ2-7, reads DVKVTQSSRYLVKRTGEKVFLECVQDMDHENMFWYRQDPGLGLRLIYFSYDVKMKEKGDIPEGYSVSREKKERFSLILESASTNQTSMYLCASSGPVSYEQYFGPGTRLTVT.

The chain couples TRBV25-1 to TRBJ2-2, with a possible D match to TRBD2 (7 bases). Germline V gene sequence: CDR1 MGHDK, CDR2 SYGVNS. This CDR3 has 16 residues. The V end lost 4 bases, the J end lost 3 bases, and 15 bases lay between the germline ends. DNA for the CDR3: TGTGCCAGCAGTGGACCCCAGGGGAGGGACACCGGGGAGCTGTTTTTT. Translating it yields CASSGPQGRDTGELFF.